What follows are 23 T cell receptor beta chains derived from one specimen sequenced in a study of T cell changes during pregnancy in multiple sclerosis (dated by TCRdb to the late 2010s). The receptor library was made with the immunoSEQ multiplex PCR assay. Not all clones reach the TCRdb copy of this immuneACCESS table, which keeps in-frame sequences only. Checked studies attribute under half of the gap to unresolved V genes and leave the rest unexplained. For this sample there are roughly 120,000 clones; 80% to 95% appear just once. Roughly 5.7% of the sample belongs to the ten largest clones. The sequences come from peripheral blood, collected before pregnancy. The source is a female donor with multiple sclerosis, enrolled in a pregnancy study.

The CDR3 protein is CASSFSLAGTVSTDTQYF. CDR3 bases: TGTGCCAGCAGTTTTTCGCTAGCGGGAACTGTCAGCACAGATACGCAGTATTTT. The chain carries TRBV28 and TRBJ2-3, with 9 bases lining up with TRBD2. Germline CDR1 and CDR2: MDHEN and SYDVKM. CDR3 length: 18 amino acids. V dropped 3 bases and J dropped 0; count of bases not matched to a gene: 10.

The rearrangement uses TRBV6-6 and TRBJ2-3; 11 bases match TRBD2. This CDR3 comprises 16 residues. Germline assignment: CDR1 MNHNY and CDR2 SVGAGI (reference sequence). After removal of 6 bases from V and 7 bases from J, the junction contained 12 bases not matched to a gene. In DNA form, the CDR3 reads TGTGCCAGCAGGGCCGGAGTAGCGGGGGGGCCTAATACGCAGTATTTT. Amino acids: CASRAGVAGGPNTQYF.

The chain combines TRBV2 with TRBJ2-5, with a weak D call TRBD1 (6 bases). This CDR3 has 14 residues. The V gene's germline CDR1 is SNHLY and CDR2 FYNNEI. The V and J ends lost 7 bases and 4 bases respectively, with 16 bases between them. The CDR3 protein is CASTSQAGAETQYF. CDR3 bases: TGTGCCAGCACCTCCCAGGCAGGGGCAGAGACCCAGTACTTC.

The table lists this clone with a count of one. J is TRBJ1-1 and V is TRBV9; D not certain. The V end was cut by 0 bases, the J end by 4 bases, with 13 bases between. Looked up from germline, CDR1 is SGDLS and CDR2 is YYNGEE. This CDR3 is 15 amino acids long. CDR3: CASSVGGGGGTEAFF. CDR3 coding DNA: TGTGCCAGCAGCGTAGGTGGAGGAGGTGGCACTGAAGCTTTCTTT.

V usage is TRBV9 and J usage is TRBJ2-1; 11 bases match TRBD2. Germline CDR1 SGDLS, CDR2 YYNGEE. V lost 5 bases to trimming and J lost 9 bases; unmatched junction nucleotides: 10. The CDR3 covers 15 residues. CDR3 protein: CASSERTSGLGEQFF. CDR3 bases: TGTGCCAGCAGTGAACGGACTAGCGGGCTCGGTGAGCAGTTCTTC.

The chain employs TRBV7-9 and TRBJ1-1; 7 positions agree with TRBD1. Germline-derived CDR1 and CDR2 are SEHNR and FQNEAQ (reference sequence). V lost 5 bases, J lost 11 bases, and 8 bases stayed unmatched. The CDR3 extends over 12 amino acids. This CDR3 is CASSQDRRRAFF. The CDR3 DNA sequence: TGTGCCAGCAGCCAGGACAGGCGGCGGGCTTTCTTT.

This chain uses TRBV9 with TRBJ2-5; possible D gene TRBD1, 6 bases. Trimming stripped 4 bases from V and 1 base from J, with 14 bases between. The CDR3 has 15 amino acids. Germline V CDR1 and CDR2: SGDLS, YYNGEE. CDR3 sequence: CASSPHSDSQETQYF. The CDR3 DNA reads TGTGCCAGCAGCCCGCACTCGGACAGCCAAGAGACCCAGTACTTC. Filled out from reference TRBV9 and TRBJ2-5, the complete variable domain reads DSGVTQTPKHLITATGQRVTLRCSPRSGDLSVYWYQQSLDQGLQFLIQYYNGEERAKGNILERFSAQQFPDLHSELNLSSLELGDSALYFCASSPHSDSQETQYFGPGTRLLVL.

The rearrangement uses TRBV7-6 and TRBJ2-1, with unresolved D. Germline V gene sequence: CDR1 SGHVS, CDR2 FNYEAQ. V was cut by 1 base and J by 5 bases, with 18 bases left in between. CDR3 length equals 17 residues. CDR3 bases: TGTGCCAGCAGCTTAGACCCCGGGTCGAAAATCCACAATGAGCAGTTCTTC. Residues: CASSLDPGSKIHNEQFF.

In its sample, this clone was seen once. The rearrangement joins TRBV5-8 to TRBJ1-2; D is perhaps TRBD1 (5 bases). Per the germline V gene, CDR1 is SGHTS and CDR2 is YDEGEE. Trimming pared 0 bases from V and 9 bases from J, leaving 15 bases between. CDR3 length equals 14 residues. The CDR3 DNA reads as TGTGCCAGCAGCTTGGATCGGGCAGGGTTGAGCTACACCTTC. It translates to CASSLDRAGLSYTF.

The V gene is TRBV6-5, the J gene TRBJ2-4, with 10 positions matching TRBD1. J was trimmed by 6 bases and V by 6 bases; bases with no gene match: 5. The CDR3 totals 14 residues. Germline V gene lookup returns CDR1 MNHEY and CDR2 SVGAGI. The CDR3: CASSYRDRGNIQYF. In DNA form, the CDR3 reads TGTGCCAGCAGCTACCGGGACAGGGGAAACATTCAGTACTTC.

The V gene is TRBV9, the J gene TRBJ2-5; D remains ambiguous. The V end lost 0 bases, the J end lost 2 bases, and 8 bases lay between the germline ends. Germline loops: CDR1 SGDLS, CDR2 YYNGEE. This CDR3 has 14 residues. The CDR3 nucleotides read TGTGCCAGCAGCGTAGGGGCGACACAAGAGACCCAGTACTTC. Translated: CASSVGATQETQYF.

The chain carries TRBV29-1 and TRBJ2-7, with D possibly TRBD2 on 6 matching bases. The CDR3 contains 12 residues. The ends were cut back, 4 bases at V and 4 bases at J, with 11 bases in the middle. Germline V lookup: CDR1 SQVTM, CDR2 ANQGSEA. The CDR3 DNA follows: TGCAGCGTTGTAGTGGGGGGTTACGAGCAGTACTTC. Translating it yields CSVVVGGYEQYF.

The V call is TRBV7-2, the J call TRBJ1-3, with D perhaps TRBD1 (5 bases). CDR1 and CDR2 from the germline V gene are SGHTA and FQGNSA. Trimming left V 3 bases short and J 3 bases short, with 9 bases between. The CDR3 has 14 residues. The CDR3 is CASSFGGVGNTIYF. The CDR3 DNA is TGTGCCAGCAGCTTTGGAGGGGTTGGAAACACCATATATTTT.

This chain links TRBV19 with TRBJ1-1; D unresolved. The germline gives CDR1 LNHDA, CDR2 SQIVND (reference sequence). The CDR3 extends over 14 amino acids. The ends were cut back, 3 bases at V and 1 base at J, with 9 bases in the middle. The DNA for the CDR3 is TGTGCCAGTAGTATGAACAGAAAGAACACTGAAGCTTTCTTT. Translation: CASSMNRKNTEAFF.

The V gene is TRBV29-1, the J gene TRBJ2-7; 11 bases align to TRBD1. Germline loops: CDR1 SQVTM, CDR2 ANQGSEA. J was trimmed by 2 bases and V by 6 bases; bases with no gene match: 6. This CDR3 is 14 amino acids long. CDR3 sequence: CSVSGGQGAYEQYF. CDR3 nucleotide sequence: TGCAGCGTCTCAGGGGGACAGGGGGCCTACGAGCAGTACTTC.

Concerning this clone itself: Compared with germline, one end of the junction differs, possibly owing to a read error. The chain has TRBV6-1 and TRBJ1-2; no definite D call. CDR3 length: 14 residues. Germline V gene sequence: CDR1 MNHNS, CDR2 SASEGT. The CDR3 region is CTSSEVGQDYGYTF. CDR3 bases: TGTACCAGCAGTGAAGTTGGGCAGGACTATGGCTACACCTTC.

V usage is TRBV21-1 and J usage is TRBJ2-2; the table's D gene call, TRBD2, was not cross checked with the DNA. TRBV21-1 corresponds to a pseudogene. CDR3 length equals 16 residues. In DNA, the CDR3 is TGTGCCAGCAGCAACGAGCGGGAGTTTATCACCGGGGAGCTGTTTTTT. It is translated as CASSNEREFITGELFF.

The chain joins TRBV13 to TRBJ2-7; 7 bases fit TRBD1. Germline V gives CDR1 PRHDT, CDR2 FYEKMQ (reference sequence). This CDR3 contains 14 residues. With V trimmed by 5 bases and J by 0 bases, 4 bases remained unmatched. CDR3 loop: CASSGQVSSYEQYF. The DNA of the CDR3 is TGTGCCAGCAGCGGACAGGTATCCTCCTACGAGCAGTACTTC.

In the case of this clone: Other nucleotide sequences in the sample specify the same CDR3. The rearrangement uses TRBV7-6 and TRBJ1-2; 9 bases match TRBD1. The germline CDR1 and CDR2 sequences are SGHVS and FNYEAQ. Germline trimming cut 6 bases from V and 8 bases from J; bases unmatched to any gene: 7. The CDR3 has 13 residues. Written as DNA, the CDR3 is TGTGCCAGCAGGCGGGACAGGGAGGGCGGCTACACCTTC. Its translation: CASRRDREGGYTF.

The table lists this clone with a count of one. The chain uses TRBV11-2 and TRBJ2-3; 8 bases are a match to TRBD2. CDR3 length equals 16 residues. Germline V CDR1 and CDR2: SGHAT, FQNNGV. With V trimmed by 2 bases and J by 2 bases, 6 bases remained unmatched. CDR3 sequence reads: CASSLTGGLDTDTQYF. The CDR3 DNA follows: TGTGCCAGCAGCTTAACGGGGGGGTTGGACACAGATACGCAGTATTTT.

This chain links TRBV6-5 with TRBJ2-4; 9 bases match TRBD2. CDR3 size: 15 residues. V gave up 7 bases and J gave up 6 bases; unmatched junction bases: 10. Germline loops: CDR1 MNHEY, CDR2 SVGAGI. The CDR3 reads CASKNAAGGINIQYF. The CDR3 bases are TGTGCCAGCAAAAACGCGGCGGGGGGGATAAACATTCAGTACTTC.

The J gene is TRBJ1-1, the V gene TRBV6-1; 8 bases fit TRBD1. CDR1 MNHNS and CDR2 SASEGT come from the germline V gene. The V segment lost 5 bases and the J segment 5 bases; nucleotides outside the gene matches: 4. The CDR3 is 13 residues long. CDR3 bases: TGTGCCAGCAGTCTGACAGGGGAGACTGAAGCTTTCTTT. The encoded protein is CASSLTGETEAFF.

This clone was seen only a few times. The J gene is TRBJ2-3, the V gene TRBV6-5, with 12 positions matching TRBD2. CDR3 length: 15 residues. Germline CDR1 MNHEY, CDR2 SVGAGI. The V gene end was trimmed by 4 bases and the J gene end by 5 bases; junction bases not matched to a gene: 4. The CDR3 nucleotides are TGTGCCAGCAGTTGGACTAGCGGGACGGTAGATACGCAGTATTTT. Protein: CASSWTSGTVDTQYF.